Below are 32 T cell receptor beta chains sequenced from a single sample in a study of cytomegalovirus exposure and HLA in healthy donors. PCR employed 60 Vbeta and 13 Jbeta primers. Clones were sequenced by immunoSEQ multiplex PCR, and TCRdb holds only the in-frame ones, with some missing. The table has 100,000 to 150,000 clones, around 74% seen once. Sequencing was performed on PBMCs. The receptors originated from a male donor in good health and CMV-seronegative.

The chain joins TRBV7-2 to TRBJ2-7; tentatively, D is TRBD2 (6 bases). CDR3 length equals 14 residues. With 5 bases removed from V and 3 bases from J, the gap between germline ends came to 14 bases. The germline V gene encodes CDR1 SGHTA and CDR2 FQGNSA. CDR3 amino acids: CASSRGNRGYEQYF. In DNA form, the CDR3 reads TGTGCCAGCAGCCGGGGGAACCGGGGCTACGAGCAGTACTTC. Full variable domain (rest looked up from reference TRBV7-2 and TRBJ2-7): GAGVSQSPSNKVTEKGKDVELRCDPISGHTALYWYRQSLGQGLEFLIYFQGNSAPDKSGLPSDRFSAERTGGSVSTLTIQRTQQEDSAVYLCASSRGNRGYEQYFGPGTRLTVT.

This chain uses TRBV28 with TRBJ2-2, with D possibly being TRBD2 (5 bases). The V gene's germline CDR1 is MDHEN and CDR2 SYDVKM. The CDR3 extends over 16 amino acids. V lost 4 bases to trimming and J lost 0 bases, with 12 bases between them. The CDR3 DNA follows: TGTGCCAGCAGTTCAAAACTAGTTGCGAACACCGGGGAGCTGTTTTTT. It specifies CASSSKLVANTGELFF.

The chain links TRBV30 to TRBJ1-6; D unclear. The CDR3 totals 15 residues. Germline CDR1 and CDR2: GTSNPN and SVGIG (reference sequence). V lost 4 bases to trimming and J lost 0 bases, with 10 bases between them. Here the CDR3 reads CAWKNTNSYNSPLHF. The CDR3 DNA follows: TGTGCCTGGAAAAACACGAACTCCTATAATTCACCCCTCCACTTT.

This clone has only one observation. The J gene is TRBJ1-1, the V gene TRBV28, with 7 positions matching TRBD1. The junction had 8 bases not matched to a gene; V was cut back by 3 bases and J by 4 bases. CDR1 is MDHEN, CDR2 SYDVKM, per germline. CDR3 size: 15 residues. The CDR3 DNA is TGTGCCAGCAGTTTTACGACAGGGTGGGGCACTGAAGCTTTCTTT. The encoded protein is CASSFTTGWGTEAFF.

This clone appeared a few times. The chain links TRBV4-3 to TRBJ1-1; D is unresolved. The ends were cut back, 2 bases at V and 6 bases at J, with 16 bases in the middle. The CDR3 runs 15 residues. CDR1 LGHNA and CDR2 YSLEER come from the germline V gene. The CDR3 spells CASSQSGSYVAEAFF. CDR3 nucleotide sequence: TGCGCCAGCAGCCAATCCGGGTCCTACGTGGCTGAAGCTTTCTTT.

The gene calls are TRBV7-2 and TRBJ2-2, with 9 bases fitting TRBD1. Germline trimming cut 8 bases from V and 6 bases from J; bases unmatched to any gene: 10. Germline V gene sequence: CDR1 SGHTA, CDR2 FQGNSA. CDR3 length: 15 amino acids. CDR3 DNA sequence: TGTGCCAGCGGCGCCGGGACAGGGTTTTCCGGGGAGCTGTTTTTT. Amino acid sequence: CASGAGTGFSGELFF. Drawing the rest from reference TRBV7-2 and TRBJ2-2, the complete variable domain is GAGVSQSPSNKVTEKGKDVELRCDPISGHTALYWYRQSLGQGLEFLIYFQGNSAPDKSGLPSDRFSAERTGGSVSTLTIQRTQQEDSAVYLCASGAGTGFSGELFFGEGSRLTVL.

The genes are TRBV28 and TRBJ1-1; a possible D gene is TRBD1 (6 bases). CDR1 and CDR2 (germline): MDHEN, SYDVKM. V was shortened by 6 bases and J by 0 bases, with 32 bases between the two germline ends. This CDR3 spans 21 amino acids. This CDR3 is CASRLPTHPAGPQGMNTEAFF. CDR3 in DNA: TGTGCCAGCAGACTACCGACTCACCCAGCGGGACCCCAGGGGATGAACACTGAAGCTTTCTTT.

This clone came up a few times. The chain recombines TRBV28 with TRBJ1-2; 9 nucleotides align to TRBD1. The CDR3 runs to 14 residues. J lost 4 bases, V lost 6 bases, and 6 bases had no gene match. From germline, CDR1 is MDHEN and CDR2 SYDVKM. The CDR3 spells CASRQTGGIYGYTF. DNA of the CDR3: TGTGCCAGCAGACAGACAGGGGGGATCTATGGCTACACCTTC.

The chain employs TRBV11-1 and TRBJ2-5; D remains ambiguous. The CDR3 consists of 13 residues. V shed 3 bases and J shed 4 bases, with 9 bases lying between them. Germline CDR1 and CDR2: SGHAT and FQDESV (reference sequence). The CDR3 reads CASSFQRRETQYF. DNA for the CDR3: TGTGCCAGCAGCTTCCAGCGCCGAGAGACCCAGTACTTC.

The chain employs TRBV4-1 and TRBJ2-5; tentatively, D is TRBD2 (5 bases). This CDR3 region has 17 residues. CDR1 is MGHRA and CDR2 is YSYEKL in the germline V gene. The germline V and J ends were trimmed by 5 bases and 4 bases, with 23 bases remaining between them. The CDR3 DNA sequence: TGCGCCAGCAGCGTAAAGTTGGGCCTGGGCGGGTCAGAGACCCAGTACTTC. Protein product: CASSVKLGLGGSETQYF.

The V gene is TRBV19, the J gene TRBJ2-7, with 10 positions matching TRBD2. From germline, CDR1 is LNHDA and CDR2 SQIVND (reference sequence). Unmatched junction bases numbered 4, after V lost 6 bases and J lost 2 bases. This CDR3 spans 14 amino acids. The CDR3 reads CASRGLADAYEQYF. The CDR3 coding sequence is TGTGCCAGTAGAGGACTAGCGGATGCCTACGAGCAGTACTTC.

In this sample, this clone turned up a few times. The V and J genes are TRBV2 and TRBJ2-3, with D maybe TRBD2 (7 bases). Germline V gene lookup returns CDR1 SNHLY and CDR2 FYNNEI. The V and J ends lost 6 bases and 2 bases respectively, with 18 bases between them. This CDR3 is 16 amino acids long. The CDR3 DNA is TGTGCCAGCAGAGACCCAGCGGGACATTACACAGATACGCAGTATTTT. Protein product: CASRDPAGHYTDTQYF.

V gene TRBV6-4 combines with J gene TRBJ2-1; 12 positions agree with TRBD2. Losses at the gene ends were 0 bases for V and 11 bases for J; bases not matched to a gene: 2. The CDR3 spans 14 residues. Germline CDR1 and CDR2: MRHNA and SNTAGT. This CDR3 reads CASSDSTSGGKQFF. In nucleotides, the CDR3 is TGTGCCAGCAGTGACTCAACTAGCGGGGGGAAGCAGTTCTTC.

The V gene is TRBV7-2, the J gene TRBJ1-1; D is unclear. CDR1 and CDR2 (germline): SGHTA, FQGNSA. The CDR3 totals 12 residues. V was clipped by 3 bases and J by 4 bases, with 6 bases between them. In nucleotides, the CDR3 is TGTGCCAGCAGCTTTAGAACCACTGAAGCTTTCTTT. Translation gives CASSFRTTEAFF.

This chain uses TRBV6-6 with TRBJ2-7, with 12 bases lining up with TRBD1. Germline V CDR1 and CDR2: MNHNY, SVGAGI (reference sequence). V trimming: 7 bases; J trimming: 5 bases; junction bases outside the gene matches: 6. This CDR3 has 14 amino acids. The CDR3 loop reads CASITGTGGNEQYF. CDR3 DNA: TGTGCCAGCATTACCGGGACAGGGGGCAACGAGCAGTACTTC.

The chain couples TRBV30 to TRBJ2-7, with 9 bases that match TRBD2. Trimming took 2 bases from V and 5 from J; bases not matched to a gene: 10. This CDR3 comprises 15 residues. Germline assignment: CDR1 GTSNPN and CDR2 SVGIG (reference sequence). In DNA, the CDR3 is TGTGCCTGGAGTCCTGGACGGCGGGAGGGTAACGAGCAGTACTTC. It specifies CAWSPGRREGNEQYF.

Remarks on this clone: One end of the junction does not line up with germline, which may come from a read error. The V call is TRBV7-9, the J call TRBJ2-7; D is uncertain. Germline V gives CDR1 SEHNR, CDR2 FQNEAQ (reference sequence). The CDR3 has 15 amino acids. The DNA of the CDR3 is TGTTCCAGCAGCTACCACCTCGGGTCTACCTACGAGCAGTACTTC. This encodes CSSSYHLGSTYEQYF. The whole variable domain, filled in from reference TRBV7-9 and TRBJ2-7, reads DTGVSQNPRHKITKRGQNVTFRCDPISEHNRLYWYRQTLGQGPEFLTYFQNEAQLEKSRLLSDRFSAERPKGSFSTLEIQRTEQGDSAMYLCSSSYHLGSTYEQYFGPGTRLTVT.

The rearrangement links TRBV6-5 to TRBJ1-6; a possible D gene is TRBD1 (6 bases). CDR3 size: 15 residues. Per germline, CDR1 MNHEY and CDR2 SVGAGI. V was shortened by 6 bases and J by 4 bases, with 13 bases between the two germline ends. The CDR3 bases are TGTGCCAGCAGAAAAGGACAGCTTTATAATTCACCCCTCCACTTT. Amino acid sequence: CASRKGQLYNSPLHF.

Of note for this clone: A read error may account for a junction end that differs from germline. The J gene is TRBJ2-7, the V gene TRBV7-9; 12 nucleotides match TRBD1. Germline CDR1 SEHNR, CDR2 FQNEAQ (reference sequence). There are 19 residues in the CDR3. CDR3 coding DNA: TGTTCCAGCAGCTCGGGACAGGGGGCGTCTAGCGGGAGACCCTACGAGCAGTACTTC. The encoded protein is CSSSSGQGASSGRPYEQYF. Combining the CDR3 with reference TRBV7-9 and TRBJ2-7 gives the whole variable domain DTGVSQNPRHKITKRGQNVTFRCDPISEHNRLYWYRQTLGQGPEFLTYFQNEAQLEKSRLLSDRFSAERPKGSFSTLEIQRTEQGDSAMYLCSSSSGQGASSGRPYEQYFGPGTRLTVT.

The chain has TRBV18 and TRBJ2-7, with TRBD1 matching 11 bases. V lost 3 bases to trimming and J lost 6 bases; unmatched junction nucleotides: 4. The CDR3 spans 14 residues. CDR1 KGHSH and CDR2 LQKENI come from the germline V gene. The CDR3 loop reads CASSPTGQGVEQYF. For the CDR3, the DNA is TGTGCCAGCTCACCTACGGGACAGGGGGTCGAGCAGTACTTC.

CDR3 amino acids: CASSFSVGLNTEAFF. CDR3 nucleotide sequence: TGTGCCAGCAGCTTTAGCGTCGGGTTGAACACTGAAGCTTTCTTT. The chain carries TRBV5-6 and TRBJ1-1; D is unclear. The V gene's germline CDR1 is SGHDT and CDR2 YYEEEE. V lost 2 bases and J lost 0, with 11 bases in between. The CDR3 is 15 amino acids. The full variable domain, in which reference TRBV5-6 and TRBJ1-1 provide the parts outside the CDR3, is DAGVTQSPTHLIKTRGQQVTLRCSPKSGHDTVSWYQQALGQGPQFIFQYYEEEERQRGNFPDRFSGHQFPNYSSELNVNALLLGDSALYLCASSFSVGLNTEAFFGQGTRLTVV.

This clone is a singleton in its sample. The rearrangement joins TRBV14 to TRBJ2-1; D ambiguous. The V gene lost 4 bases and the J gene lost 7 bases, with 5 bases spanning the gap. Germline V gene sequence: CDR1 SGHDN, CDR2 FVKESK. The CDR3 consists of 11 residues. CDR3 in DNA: TGTGCCAGCAGCCCCCATAATGAGCAGTTCTTC. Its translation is CASSPHNEQFF. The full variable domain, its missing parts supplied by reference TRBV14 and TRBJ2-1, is EAGVTQFPSHSVIEKGQTVTLRCDPISGHDNLYWYRRVMGKEIKFLLHFVKESKQDESGMPNNRFLAERTGGTYSTLKVQPAELEDSGVYFCASSPHNEQFFGPGTRLTVL.

The CDR3 sequence: CAWRSGETQYF. The CDR3 DNA reads TGTGCCTGGAGGAGCGGGGAGACCCAGTACTTC. The chain links TRBV30 to TRBJ2-5, with D possibly matching TRBD2 (6 bases). In germline, CDR1 is GTSNPN, CDR2 SVGIG (reference sequence). Trimming removed 3 bases from V and 5 bases from J, with 7 bases in between. The CDR3 has 11 residues.

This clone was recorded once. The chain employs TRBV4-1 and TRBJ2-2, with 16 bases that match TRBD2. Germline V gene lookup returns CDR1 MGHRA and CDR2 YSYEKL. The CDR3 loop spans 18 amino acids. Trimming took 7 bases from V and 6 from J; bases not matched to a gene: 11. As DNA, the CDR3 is TGCGCCAGCACCCCCCGGGGGACTAGCGGGGGGGCCGCCGGGGAGCTGTTTTTT. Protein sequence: CASTPRGTSGGAAGELFF.

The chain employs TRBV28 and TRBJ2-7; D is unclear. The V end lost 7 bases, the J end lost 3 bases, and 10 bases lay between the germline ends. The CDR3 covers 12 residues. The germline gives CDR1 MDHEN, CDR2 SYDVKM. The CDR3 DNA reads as TGTGCCAGCAACGAGTCCGGCTACGAGCAGTACTTC. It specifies CASNESGYEQYF.

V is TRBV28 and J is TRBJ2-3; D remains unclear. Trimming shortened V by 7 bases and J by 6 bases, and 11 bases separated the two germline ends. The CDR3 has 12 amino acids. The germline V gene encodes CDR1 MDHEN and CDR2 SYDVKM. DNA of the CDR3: TGTGCCAGCACTCCTTCTCCCGATACGCAGTATTTT. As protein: CASTPSPDTQYF.

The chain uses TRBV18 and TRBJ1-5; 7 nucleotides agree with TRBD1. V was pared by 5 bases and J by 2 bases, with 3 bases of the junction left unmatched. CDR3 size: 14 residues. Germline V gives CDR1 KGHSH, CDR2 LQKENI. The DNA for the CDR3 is TGTGCCAGCTCAGATGGACAGGGCAATCAGCCCCAGCATTTT. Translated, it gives CASSDGQGNQPQHF.

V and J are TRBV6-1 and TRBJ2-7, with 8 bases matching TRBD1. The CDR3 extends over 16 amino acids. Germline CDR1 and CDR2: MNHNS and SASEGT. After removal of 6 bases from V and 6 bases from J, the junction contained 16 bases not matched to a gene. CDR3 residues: CASREQPRDRNAEQYF. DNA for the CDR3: TGTGCCAGCAGGGAACAACCCCGGGACAGGAATGCCGAGCAGTACTTC.

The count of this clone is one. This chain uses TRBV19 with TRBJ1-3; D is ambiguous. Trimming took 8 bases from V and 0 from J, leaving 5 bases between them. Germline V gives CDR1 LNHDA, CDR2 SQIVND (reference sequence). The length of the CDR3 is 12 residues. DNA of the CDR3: TGTGCCAGTGACAACTCTGGAAACACCATATATTTT. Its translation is CASDNSGNTIYF. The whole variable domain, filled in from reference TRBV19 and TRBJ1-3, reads DGGITQSPKYLFRKEGQNVTLSCEQNLNHDAMYWYRQDPGQGLRLIYYSQIVNDFQKGDIAEGYSVSREKKESFPLTVTSAQKNPTAFYLCASDNSGNTIYFGEGSWLTVV.

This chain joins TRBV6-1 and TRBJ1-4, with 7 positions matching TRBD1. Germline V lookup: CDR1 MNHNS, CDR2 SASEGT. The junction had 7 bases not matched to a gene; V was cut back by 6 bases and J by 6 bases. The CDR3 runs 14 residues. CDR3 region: CASRWTGGDEKLFF. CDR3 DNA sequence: TGTGCCAGCAGATGGACAGGAGGGGATGAAAAACTGTTTTTT.

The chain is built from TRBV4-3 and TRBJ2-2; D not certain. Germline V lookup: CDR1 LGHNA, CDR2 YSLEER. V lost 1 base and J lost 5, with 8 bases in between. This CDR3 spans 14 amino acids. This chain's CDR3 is CASSQVLATGELFF. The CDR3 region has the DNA TGCGCCAGCAGCCAAGTCTTGGCAACCGGGGAGCTGTTTTTT.

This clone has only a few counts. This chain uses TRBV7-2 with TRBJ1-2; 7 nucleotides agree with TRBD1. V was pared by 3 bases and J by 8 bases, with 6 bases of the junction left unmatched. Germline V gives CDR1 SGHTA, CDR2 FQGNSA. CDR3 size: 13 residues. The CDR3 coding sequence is TGTGCCAGCAGCTTGACAGGGAGAAAAGGCTACACCTTC. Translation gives CASSLTGRKGYTF. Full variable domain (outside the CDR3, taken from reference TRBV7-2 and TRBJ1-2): GAGVSQSPSNKVTEKGKDVELRCDPISGHTALYWYRQSLGQGLEFLIYFQGNSAPDKSGLPSDRFSAERTGGSVSTLTIQRTQQEDSAVYLCASSLTGRKGYTFGSGTRLTVV.